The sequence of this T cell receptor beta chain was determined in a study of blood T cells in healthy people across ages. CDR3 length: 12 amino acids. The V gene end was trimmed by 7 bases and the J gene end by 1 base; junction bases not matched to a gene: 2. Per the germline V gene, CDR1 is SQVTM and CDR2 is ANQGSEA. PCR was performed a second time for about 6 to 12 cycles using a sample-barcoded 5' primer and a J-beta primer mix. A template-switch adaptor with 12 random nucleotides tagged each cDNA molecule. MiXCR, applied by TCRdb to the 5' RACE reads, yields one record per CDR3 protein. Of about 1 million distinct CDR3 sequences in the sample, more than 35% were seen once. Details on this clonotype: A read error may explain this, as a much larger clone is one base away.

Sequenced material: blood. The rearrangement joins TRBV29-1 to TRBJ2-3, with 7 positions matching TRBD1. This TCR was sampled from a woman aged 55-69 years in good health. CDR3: CSGGQGTDTQYF. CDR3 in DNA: TGCAGCGGTGGACAGGGCACAGATACGCAGTATTTT.